This record looks at one TCR beta chain sequence and its context. Its antigen is unknown. Per-base quality was not reported, and no clone a single base away is much larger than it. This sample is part of a study of cytomegalovirus exposure and HLA in healthy donors (TCRdb year 2017). For the study in its entirety: In an earlier analysis of about 560 of the donors, about 270 Gb of sequence data and approximately 120 million unique TCR beta sequences from about 190 million T cells were reported. About 320 gigabases of sequencing data and approximately 93 million unique TCR sequences were included in an early release covering about 700 HLA-typed donors. The genetic ancestry cluster associated with self-reported Caucasian donors included about 84% of the 300 to 400 genotyped donors. The study aimed to test whether signatures of past pathogen exposure could be identified by cataloging public T cell receptors. Using immunosequencing, the study profiled T cell repertoires from about 610 subjects and related those repertoires to cytomegalovirus serostatus. Along with the roughly 670-subject first cohort, a separate validation cohort of more than 90 different subjects was used. The study combined high-throughput TCR immunosequencing, statistical association of individual TCRs with disease status, and machine learning to predict cytomegalovirus infection status. In a later analysis, previously published TCR beta repertoires from fewer than 750 donors were re-analyzed and high-resolution HLA genotyping was added so that TCR occurrence patterns could be studied. The later analysis used no new phenotypic data to find candidate immune exposures, relying instead on TCR beta sequences and their occurrence across donors. An earlier analysis of approximately 580 of the donors used high-throughput TCR beta sequencing to judge whether each TCR beta V gene segment behaved as functional or pseudogenic. Donor age, sex, ethnicity and CMV serostatus were collected together with the repertoire data. Genome-wide SNP genotypes for about 65% of the roughly 670 donors were used in a later genetic analysis, which treated that subset as a discovery cohort. All discovery cohort repertoires had been generated on a single sequencing platform. Both class I and class II loci were covered by HLA typing, at four-digit resolution. Typing coverage differed by locus: A, B, C, DRB1 and DQB1 were typed in roughly 620-630 donors, DQA1 in approximately 520, DPA1 in some 570, and DPB1 in around 490. Roughly 5 DR-DQ haplotypes were treated as single units for association and clustering because of strong linkage in the cohort. Among about 400 genotyped donors of the cohort, an average of around 240,000 unique TCR beta nucleotide sequences was sequenced per donor, of which about 18% were non-productive. Broad study findings and their caveats: A later genetic analysis reported fewer N-insertions in productive TCRs among donors in an Asian-associated ancestry cluster than the roughly 720-donor mean. The classifier was reported to diagnose cytomegalovirus status with high specificity and sensitivity in both the original and validation cohorts. Because counts were too low, seventeen rarely observed V segments, including chromosome 9 orphons, were left out of the earlier analysis of about 500 of the donors. A cluster of highly shared sequence variants was judged likely to be a technical artifact of the sequencing pipeline. In vitro tests confirmed that three of the cytomegalovirus-associated TCR beta chains recognize cytomegalovirus antigens. A further reported finding was that TCR beta sequences accurately predicted the HLA-A and HLA-B alleles for most subjects in the first cohort. Linkage disequilibrium might explain the correlated functional status among segregating V segments, but an unknown experimental factor could not be excluded. Several of the top co-occurrence clusters appeared to be linked to parvovirus B19, influenza, CMV and Epstein-Barr virus, according to a later analysis. Immune exposure information for the cohort was limited to CMV serostatus. Some IMGT-functional V segments, including TRBV6-2 and TRBV6-3, could not be distinguished by the 87-base-pair reads and were therefore excluded. In a later genetic analysis, a missense DCLRE1C variant was associated with V-gene and J-gene trimming of TCR beta chains, and the association was replicated in an independent cohort. Strong co-occurrence of HLA alleles, especially DR and DQ, made assigning TCR associations to individual alleles difficult. Because HLA typing was unavailable for some donors at each locus, only the typed subset was used in association tests. The authors suggested that the approach could potentially be generalized to other disease states and immunological phenotypes. Presence/absence analyses assumed roughly uniform sequencing depth across donors, an assumption that may not hold. The study gave a list of about 150 TCR beta chains associated with cytomegalovirus. This cohort had only TCR beta chains sequenced, and the lack of alpha or paired-chain data limited which features could be detected. A later analysis found that HLA-associated TCR beta chains were more clonally expanded and had lower generation probabilities than equally common non-associated chains. Most CMV-associated TCR beta chains appeared to be HLA-restricted in a later analysis, and the HLA associations seemed to be driven largely by CMV exposure. Most TCR sequences were seen in very few donors, while some public TCRs were found in many individuals. Specific HLA alleles were associated with 15,000 to 20,000 TCR beta sequences at a false discovery rate of 0.05 in a later analysis. In an earlier analysis of several hundred of the donors, most TCR beta V segments were observed in productive rearrangements about 87% or about 30% of the time, broadly matching IMGT annotations. According to a later analysis, TCR association rates differed among HLA loci, with DRB1 alleles showing the most associated TCRs and HLA-C alleles showing the fewest.

The method behind the library was the immunoSEQ multiplex PCR assay. For the multiplex PCR, a mixture combining 60 forward primers for TCR Vbeta segments and 13 reverse primers for TCR Jbeta segments was used. Amplification of the CDR3 region of rearranged TCR beta genes was performed with a multiplex PCR assay on genomic DNA. The amplified TCR beta libraries were sequenced on the Illumina HiSeq System as 87-base-pair reads. In the paper's pipeline: A later analysis counted some 74 million unique TCR beta chains across the 640 or so repertoires, and about 10 million of these chains were shared by at least two donors. To remove PCR and sequencing errors, raw reads were error-corrected and collapsed into unique sequences using a nearest-neighbor algorithm that merged closely related sequences. Alignment of CDR3 sequences to IMGT reference sequences was used to assign V, D and J gene segments. For a sequence to be retained, a match of at least six nucleotides to both a V gene segment and a J gene segment was required. Rearrangements were classified as productive when the CDR3 lacked stop codons and remained in frame with V and J, and all other rearrangements were classified as non-productive. CDR3 was defined according to IMGT convention as the region running from the second conserved V-encoded cysteine to the conserved J-encoded phenylalanine. Sequences without an unambiguous match to a single V gene segment were excluded from the earlier analysis of several hundred of the donors. An earlier analysis of 587 of the donors called V segments functional above 56.7% productive rearrangements and segregating when the between-donor standard deviation exceeded 5%. To diagnose cytomegalovirus status from the catalog of TCR beta chain sequences, a statistical classification framework was built. In a later analysis, TCR nucleotide sequences were compared against IMGT/GENE-DB human TR gene sequences so that V and J genes could be assigned. The TCRdist pipeline was used in a later analysis to assign CDR3 sequences and most-parsimonious VDJ recombination scenarios. In a later analysis, every TCR beta chain was defined by the combination of its CDR3 amino acid sequence and its V-gene family, and reads without a unique V-gene family were dropped. As a way to deal with suspected cross-contamination and a sequencing artifact, a later analysis dropped 640 or so nucleotide sequences that were highly shared and had low generation probability. In a later analysis, a clonal expansion index was calculated for each public chain from normalized within-repertoire ranks of inferred template counts. In a later analysis, generation probabilities were computed using a VDJ recombination model fitted to out-of-frame rearrangements, and the results were checked against IGoR. Hypergeometric tests were used in a later analysis to score TCR-TCR, TCR-HLA and TCR-CMV co-occurrence, with a repertoire-size bias correction applied to the TCR pairs. False discovery rates were estimated in a later analysis by permuting HLA or CMV assignments 20 times. In a later analysis, co-occurring TCRs were grouped using DBSCAN, with TCRdist sequence similarity added in when clustering inside HLA-allele-positive subsets. Repertoires with fewer than 30,000 or more than 120,000 public chains were left out of co-occurrence clustering, as were several repertoires with anomalous nucleotide sharing. TCRdb provides this immuneACCESS table in a form limited to in-frame rearrangements. Some clones are lacking; in checked studies, under half of them reflect an unresolved V gene, and why the rest are absent is not known. V and J calls and clone size are as listed in that table; D and trimming were resolved from the DNA. This sample comprises approximately 210,000 clones, about 77% of them detected only once. The ten largest clones add up to 2% to 2.5% of the sample.

In total, approximately 700 healthy bone marrow donors made up the cohort. At the time of sampling, every cohort member was nominally healthy, though immune exposures that went unrecorded were likely present. The donor was CMV seropositive and was included in the group of 289 seropositive cohort members. A peripheral blood sample was provided by each donor, and peripheral blood mononuclear cells were used for TCR beta sequencing. The Qiagen DNeasy Blood Extraction Kit was used to extract genomic DNA from the blood cell samples. According to the germline V gene, CDR1 reads LGHNA and CDR2 reads YNFKEQ. Relative to germline, V is missing 0 bases and J is missing 0 bases, with 9 bases of the junction outside any gene match. The CDR3 runs 22 amino acids, cysteine and phenylalanine included. This entry keeps only the CDR3 DNA: 66 bases, framed from base 1.

The origin of this receptor is a woman aged 25 to 45 in good health and CMV-seropositive. The rearrangement combines TRBV4-2 with TRBJ2-6; 15 bases in the middle match TRBD2. Sequenced material: PBMCs. The CDR3 sequence is CASSQDRGLAGGHRSGANVLTF. The DNA sequence reads TGTGCCAGCAGCCAAGATAGGGGACTAGCGGGGGGCCACCGCTCTGGGGCCAACGTCCTGACTTTC.